One sample yielded the 27 T cell receptor beta chains listed below, sequenced in a study of CD8 T cells in Susac syndrome. RNA amounts of 0.5 to 1 ug underwent reverse transcription with random hexamers. TCRdb redid the calling of the immunoSEQ multiplex PCR reads with MiXCR, one entry per CDR3 protein. The sample records 100,000 to 150,000 distinct CDR3 sequences, 80% to 95% being singletons. Sequencing used CD8+ T cells from PBMCs. The receptors originated from a human donor with multiple sclerosis.

This chain links TRBV19 with TRBJ1-5; possible D gene TRBD1, 5 bases. This CDR3 is built from 20 residues. Germline-derived CDR1 and CDR2 are LNHDA and SQIVND (reference sequence). V dropped 7 bases and J dropped 2 bases, with 30 bases sitting between them. Written as DNA, the CDR3 is TGTGCCAGTATCGGCCACGGCGGAATCGATTACAGGACCCGCAATCAGCCCCAGCATTTT. Encoded protein: CASIGHGGIDYRTRNQPQHF.

The chain employs TRBV5-6 and TRBJ2-3, with 14 bases lining up with TRBD2. CDR1 and CDR2 (germline): SGHDT, YYEEEE. This CDR3 is built from 19 residues. J was trimmed by 5 bases and V by 0 bases; bases with no gene match: 11. The CDR3 here is CASSLALLTSGGAGDTQYF. CDR3 sequence (DNA): TGTGCCAGCAGCTTGGCCCTCTTGACTAGCGGGGGGGCAGGAGATACGCAGTATTTT. The variable domain in full, with the rest retrieved from reference TRBV5-6 and TRBJ2-3, is DAGVTQSPTHLIKTRGQQVTLRCSPKSGHDTVSWYQQALGQGPQFIFQYYEEEERQRGNFPDRFSGHQFPNYSSELNVNALLLGDSALYLCASSLALLTSGGAGDTQYFGPGTRLTVL.

The genes are TRBV20-1 and TRBJ2-5, with 10 bases lining up with TRBD1. Trimming at V came to 6 bases and at J to 4 bases, leaving 8 bases not matched to a gene. The germline gives CDR1 DFQATT, CDR2 SNEGSKA (reference sequence). The CDR3 is 14 residues long. The CDR3 DNA sequence: TGCAGTGCAAAGACAGGGGGCGCCTCAGAGACCCAGTACTTC. Translating gives CSAKTGGASETQYF.

The chain links TRBV3-1 to TRBJ2-1; D may be TRBD1 or TRBD2 (5 bases each). The length of the CDR3 is 16 residues. Germline V gives CDR1 LGHDT, CDR2 YNNKEL (reference sequence). Trimming shortened V by 1 base and J by 0 bases, and 10 bases separated the two germline ends. The CDR3 sequence: CASSQGWGTSYNEQFF. CDR3 bases: TGTGCCAGCAGCCAAGGGTGGGGGACCTCCTACAATGAGCAGTTCTTC.

The rearrangement uses TRBV27 and TRBJ2-7; D is possibly TRBD1 (6 bases). The V gene lost 5 bases and the J gene lost 6 bases, with 17 bases spanning the gap. The CDR3 contains 14 residues. From germline, CDR1 is MNHEY and CDR2 SMNVEV (reference sequence). The DNA for the CDR3 is TGTGCCAGCAGTACACAGGGCCCGACGAGCGAGCAGTACTTC. It codes for CASSTQGPTSEQYF.

This clonotype was counted a few times. The chain recombines TRBV20-1 with TRBJ2-7; no reliable D call. Germline CDR1 is DFQATT and CDR2 is SNEGSKA (reference sequence). CDR3 length: 14 amino acids. V was shortened by 0 bases and J by 6 bases, with 15 bases between the two germline ends. Here the CDR3 reads CSARDRSVRGEQYV. The CDR3 nucleotides read TGCAGTGCTAGAGATCGGAGCGTGAGAGGCGAGCAGTACGTC.

This clonotype was observed a handful of times. The chain couples TRBV27 to TRBJ2-5; D call uncertain. The CDR3 contains 14 residues. The V gene's germline CDR1 is MNHEY and CDR2 SMNVEV (reference sequence). Trimming pared 3 bases from V and 5 bases from J, leaving 13 bases between. This chain's CDR3 is CASSFSGLGETQYF. DNA for the CDR3: TGTGCCAGCAGTTTCTCCGGGCTCGGGGAGACCCAGTACTTC.

The CDR3 protein is CASKSGLSYEQYV. Here the CDR3 DNA reads TGTGCCAGCAAAAGCGGGCTCTCCTACGAGCAGTACGTC. The chain uses TRBV6-2 or TRBV6-3 and TRBJ2-7; maybe TRBD2 (6 bases). From germline, CDR1 is MNHEY and CDR2 SVGEGT. Trimming removed 7 bases at V and 0 bases at J, with 10 bases between. This CDR3 is built from 13 residues.

The CDR3: CASSVATSTDTQYF. CDR3 bases: TGTGCCAGCAGCGTAGCTACTAGCACAGATACGCAGTATTTT. The chain employs TRBV9 and TRBJ2-3; no clear D gene. The CDR3 extends over 14 amino acids. V lost 0 bases, J lost 0 bases, and 5 bases lay in between. CDR1 and CDR2 (germline): SGDLS, YYNGEE.

The J gene is TRBJ2-5, the V gene TRBV2, with D possibly being TRBD2 (6 bases). The CDR3 has 11 residues. Trimming left V 0 bases short and J 13 bases short, with 9 bases between. CDR1 is SNHLY, CDR2 FYNNEI, per germline. CDR3 sequence (DNA): TGTGCCAGCAGTGAAGCGACTAGTTGGTACTTC. Encoded protein: CASSEATSWYF.

V gene TRBV13 combines with J gene TRBJ2-7, with a tentative D call TRBD2 (5 bases). The germline V gene encodes CDR1 PRHDT and CDR2 FYEKMQ (reference sequence). Trimming left V 5 bases short and J 6 bases short, with 5 bases between. This CDR3 region has 10 residues. In nucleotides, the CDR3 is TGTGCCAGCAGCGGAGGCGAGCAGTACTTC. As protein: CASSGGEQYF.

The genes are TRBV27 and TRBJ2-2, with D unresolved. Trimming removed 0 bases at V and 4 bases at J, with 3 bases between. The CDR3 is 13 residues long. From germline, CDR1 is MNHEY and CDR2 SMNVEV (reference sequence). CDR3 in DNA: TGTGCCAGCAGTTTATCGGTCACCGGGGAGCTGTTTTTT. It encodes CASSLSVTGELFF.

This chain links TRBV20-1 with TRBJ1-5; D remains ambiguous. The CDR3 has 12 residues. Germline V CDR1 and CDR2: DFQATT, SNEGSKA (reference sequence). The ends were cut back, 1 base at V and 7 bases at J, with 8 bases in the middle. The CDR3 sequence is CSARGGGQPQHF. CDR3 coding DNA: TGCAGTGCTAGAGGAGGAGGGCAGCCCCAGCATTTT.

The V call is TRBV2, the J call TRBJ2-2; 7 positions agree with TRBD1. This CDR3 is built from 22 residues. Germline CDR1 is SNHLY and CDR2 is FYNNEI. J gave up 0 bases and V 1 base, and 20 bases lay outside the gene matches. CDR3 DNA: TGTGCCAGCAGTGAAGAGAGGGTATCCCAGGGGGTTTCGTTCCCGAACACCGGGGAGCTGTTTTTT. Its protein is CASSEERVSQGVSFPNTGELFF. The full variable domain, in which reference TRBV2 and TRBJ2-2 provide the parts outside the CDR3, is EPEVTQTPSHQVTQMGQEVILRCVPISNHLYFYWYRQILGQKVEFLVSFYNNEISEKSEIFDDQFSVERPDGSNFTLKIRSTKLEDSAMYFCASSEERVSQGVSFPNTGELFFGEGSRLTVL.

V gene TRBV9 combines with J gene TRBJ2-1; 7 nucleotides line up with TRBD2. The CDR3 runs to 17 residues. The germline V gene has CDR1 SGDLS and CDR2 YYNGEE. V gave up 4 bases and J gave up 8 bases; unmatched junction bases: 18. CDR3 protein: CASSSPPGGAGVHEQFF. Written as DNA, the CDR3 is TGTGCCAGCAGCTCCCCTCCCGGAGGGGCGGGGGTGCATGAGCAGTTCTTC.

The chain is built from TRBV4-1 and TRBJ2-1; either TRBD1 or TRBD2 may fit D (5 bases each). V lost 1 base and J 3 bases, leaving 13 bases between the germline ends. Germline V gene sequence: CDR1 MGHRA, CDR2 YSYEKL. This CDR3 has 16 amino acids. CDR3 DNA sequence: TGCGCCAGCAGCCAAGCCGGAGAGGGGAGCTACAATGAGCAGTTCTTC. Translation gives CASSQAGEGSYNEQFF.

The V call is TRBV2, the J call TRBJ2-1, with 10 positions matching TRBD2. J gave up 8 bases and V 7 bases, and 8 bases lay outside the gene matches. The CDR3 extends over 14 amino acids. The germline V gene encodes CDR1 SNHLY and CDR2 FYNNEI. CDR3 bases: TGTGCCAGCATCTCTAGCGGGAGTTTTCATGAGCAGTTCTTC. This sequence encodes CASISSGSFHEQFF.

The chain links TRBV9 to TRBJ2-3; D not resolved. The CDR3 runs 14 residues. With 0 bases removed from V and 6 bases from J, the gap between germline ends came to 11 bases. Looked up from germline, CDR1 is SGDLS and CDR2 is YYNGEE. Here the CDR3 DNA reads TGTGCCAGCAGCGTAGAGAATGTCCCCGATACGCAGTATTTT. Its translation: CASSVENVPDTQYF.

This clonotype was recorded once. The genes are TRBV12-3 or TRBV12-4 and TRBJ2-1; D perhaps matches TRBD1 (6 bases). With 6 bases removed from V and 0 bases from J, the gap between germline ends came to 12 bases. The CDR3 has 15 amino acids. The CDR3 bases are TGTGCCAGCAGCGCGAGGGGGTTCTCCTACAATGAGCAGTTCTTC. Its protein is CASSARGFSYNEQFF.

This sequence joins TRBV2 and TRBJ2-7, with D tentatively TRBD1 or TRBD2 (5 bases each). V dropped 3 bases and J dropped 5 bases, with 11 bases sitting between them. Germline values: CDR1 SNHLY, CDR2 FYNNEI. This CDR3 region has 13 residues. The CDR3 bases are TGTGCCAGCAGTGACGGGACGGCCCACGAGCAGTACTTC. Amino acid sequence: CASSDGTAHEQYF. Full variable domain (rest looked up from reference TRBV2 and TRBJ2-7): EPEVTQTPSHQVTQMGQEVILRCVPISNHLYFYWYRQILGQKVEFLVSFYNNEISEKSEIFDDQFSVERPDGSNFTLKIRSTKLEDSAMYFCASSDGTAHEQYFGPGTRLTVT.

The rearrangement uses TRBV4-2 and TRBJ1-3, with a tentative D call TRBD1 (5 bases). CDR1 and CDR2 from the germline V gene are LGHNA and YNFKEQ. The V and J ends lost 0 bases and 8 bases respectively, with 17 bases between them. The CDR3 is 16 residues long. The CDR3 bases are TGTGCCAGCAGCCAAGATTTGGCCAGGGCAGCGGACACCATATATTTT. This translates into CASSQDLARAADTIYF.

This chain joins TRBV9 and TRBJ2-3, with D unresolved. The V end lost 3 bases, the J end lost 0 bases, and 5 bases lay between the germline ends. Germline-derived CDR1 and CDR2 are SGDLS and YYNGEE. The CDR3 contains 13 residues. Written as DNA, the CDR3 is TGTGCCAGCAGCGCACATAGCACAGATACGCAGTATTTT. Translation gives CASSAHSTDTQYF.

The chain carries TRBV9 and TRBJ1-3; the D is unclear. Deletions cut 0 bases from V and 4 bases from J, with 8 bases between. This CDR3 contains 14 residues. In germline, CDR1 is SGDLS, CDR2 YYNGEE. Here the CDR3 reads CASSVGREGNTIYF. As DNA, the CDR3 is TGTGCCAGCAGCGTAGGCCGCGAAGGAAACACCATATATTTT.

The V and J genes are TRBV11-3 and TRBJ2-3; the match to TRBD2 covers 11 bases. There are 15 residues in the CDR3. CDR1 SGHNT and CDR2 YENEEA come from the germline V gene. Germline trimming cut 5 bases from V and 2 bases from J; bases unmatched to any gene: 3. The CDR3 region is CASSPTSGITDTQYF. The CDR3 region has the DNA TGTGCCAGCAGCCCGACTAGCGGGATCACAGATACGCAGTATTTT.

The gene calls are TRBV12-3 or TRBV12-4 and TRBJ1-1; D not certain. Trimming removed 6 bases from V and 4 bases from J, with 15 bases in between. The CDR3 contains 14 residues. The CDR3: CASSPNPLGTEAFF. The DNA of the CDR3 is TGTGCCAGCAGCCCAAACCCCCTGGGCACTGAAGCTTTCTTT.

The rearrangement uses TRBV27 and TRBJ2-2, with D perhaps TRBD1 or TRBD2 (7 bases each). V was pared by 2 bases and J by 4 bases, with 11 bases between. The CDR3 is 15 amino acids. Germline-derived CDR1 and CDR2 are MNHEY and SMNVEV (reference sequence). The CDR3 sequence: CASSLTRGGTGELFF. CDR3 in DNA: TGTGCCAGCAGTTTAACCAGGGGGGGCACCGGGGAGCTGTTTTTT.

The chain uses TRBV4-1 and TRBJ2-1, with 15 bases fitting TRBD2. V lost 3 bases to trimming and J lost 5 bases; unmatched junction nucleotides: 5. The CDR3 has 17 amino acids. The germline CDR1 and CDR2 sequences are MGHRA and YSYEKL. The CDR3 nucleotides are TGCGCCAGCAGCCAGGGGACTAGCGGGAGGTCCGACAATGAGCAGTTCTTC. Encoded protein: CASSQGTSGRSDNEQFF.